This T cell receptor (beta chain) was identified in a study of T cell responses to AZD1222 COVID-19 vaccine. Study-wide results and limits: Most donors were white British and more were female, and clonal diversity was possibly underestimated. Of spike-specific TCRs, nearly half reportedly target regions left unmutated in variants. Repertoires were collected only later (after the peak T cell response had occurred).

This table comes from immunoSEQ multiplex PCR, and its TCRdb copy is limited to in-frame clones, with some not included. Altogether 100,000 to 110,000 clones are present, around 90% being singletons, with the ten largest covering about 1.8%. A note on this clone: The target antigen is unknown.

CDR3 length: 15 residues. Per the germline V gene, CDR1 is MNHNY and CDR2 is SVGAGI (reference sequence). V shed 5 bases and J shed 7 bases, with 18 bases lying between them. The TCR sequence derives from an adult in good health. The sample in question was peripheral blood, obtained on day 0 of AZD1222 vaccination. The chain carries TRBV6-6 and TRBJ1-3; D possibly corresponds to TRBD1 (5 bases). Here the CDR3 reads CASSHPWGKRNTIYF. In nucleotides, the CDR3 is TGTGCCAGCAGTCATCCGTGGGGGAAGCGGAACACCATATATTTT.